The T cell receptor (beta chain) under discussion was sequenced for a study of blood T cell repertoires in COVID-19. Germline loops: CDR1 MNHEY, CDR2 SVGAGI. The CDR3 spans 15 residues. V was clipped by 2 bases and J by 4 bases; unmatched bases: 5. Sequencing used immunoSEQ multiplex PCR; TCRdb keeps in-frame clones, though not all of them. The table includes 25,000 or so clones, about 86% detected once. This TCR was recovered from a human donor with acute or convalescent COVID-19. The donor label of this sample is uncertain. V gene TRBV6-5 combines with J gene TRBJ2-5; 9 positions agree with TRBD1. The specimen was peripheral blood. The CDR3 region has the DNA TGTGCCAGCAGTTACCCAACAGGGGGCGCAGAGACCCAGTACTTC. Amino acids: CASSYPTGGAETQYF.